This TCR beta chain was retrieved from a study of cytomegalovirus exposure and HLA in healthy donors (dated by TCRdb to 2017 to 2019). Study-wide context: In an earlier analysis of 450 to 750 of the donors, 250 to 300 Gb of sequence data and 117 million unique TCR beta sequences from about 190 million T cells were reported. Donor age, sex, ethnicity and CMV serostatus were collected together with the repertoire data. Among 350 to 400 genotyped donors of the cohort, an average of about 240,000 unique TCR beta nucleotide sequences were sequenced per donor, roughly a sixth of them non-productive. The aim of the study was to test whether cataloging public T cell receptors could identify signatures of past pathogen exposure. To decide whether each TCR beta V gene segment behaved as functional or pseudogenic, an earlier analysis of approximately 590 of the donors relied on high-throughput TCR beta sequencing. An early release covering roughly 580 HLA-typed donors comprised approximately 290 gigabases of sequencing data and around 80 million unique TCR sequences. A later genetic analysis used genome-wide SNP genotypes for about 60% of the roughly 700 donors, treating that subset as a discovery cohort. Both class I and class II loci were covered by HLA typing, at four-digit resolution. Typing coverage varied by locus: about 620-630 donors for A, B, C, DRB1 and DQB1; 522 for DQA1; more than 600 for DPA1; fewer than 480 for DPB1. Every discovery cohort repertoire had been produced on one sequencing platform. The genetic ancestry cluster associated with self-reported Caucasian donors included about four fifths of the 398 genotyped donors. About 5 DR-DQ haplotypes were handled as single units for association and clustering, since linkage in the cohort was strong. Besides the first cohort of under 700 subjects, a separate validation cohort made up of 95 to 150 different subjects was used. To predict cytomegalovirus infection status, the study brought together high-throughput TCR immunosequencing, statistical association of individual TCRs with disease status, and machine learning. The study profiled the T cell repertoires of under 850 subjects by immunosequencing and related them to cytomegalovirus serostatus. To study patterns of TCR occurrence, a later analysis re-analyzed previously published TCR beta repertoires from around 700 donors and added high-resolution HLA genotyping. The later analysis used no new phenotypic data to find candidate immune exposures, relying instead on TCR beta sequences and their occurrence across donors. The study at large found these results: In vitro tests confirmed that a few of the cytomegalovirus-associated TCR beta chains recognize cytomegalovirus antigens. Linkage disequilibrium might explain the correlated functional status among segregating V segments, but an unknown experimental factor could not be ruled out. The earlier analysis of 587 of the donors excluded 15 to 20 rarely observed V segments, including chromosome 9 orphons, because counts were too low. A later analysis found that HLA-associated TCR beta chains were more clonally expanded and had lower generation probabilities than equally common non-associated chains. While some public TCRs were present in many individuals, most TCR sequences turned up only very rarely across donors. A later genetic analysis associated a missense DCLRE1C variant with V-gene and J-gene trimming of TCR beta chains, and an independent cohort replicated the association. Assigning TCR associations to individual alleles was difficult when HLA alleles, especially DR and DQ, strongly co-occurred. Specific HLA alleles were associated with 16,951 TCR beta sequences at a false discovery rate of 0.05 in a later analysis. The authors suggested that the approach could potentially be extended to other disease states and immunological phenotypes. A further reported finding was that TCR beta sequences accurately predicted the HLA-A and HLA-B alleles for most subjects in the first cohort. Cytomegalovirus status was reported to be diagnosed by the classifier with high specificity and sensitivity in both the original and validation cohorts. Sequencing depth was assumed to be roughly uniform across donors in the presence/absence analyses, though that assumption may not hold. In this cohort, only TCR beta chains were sequenced, and detectable features were limited by the absence of alpha or paired-chain data. According to a later analysis, most CMV-associated TCR beta chains appeared to be HLA-restricted, and the HLA associations seemed to be driven largely by CMV exposure. Compared with the approximately 670-donor mean, donors in an Asian-associated ancestry cluster had fewer N-insertions in productive TCRs, according to a later genetic analysis. The study gave a list of under 200 TCR beta chains associated with cytomegalovirus. A cluster of highly shared sequence variants was judged likely to represent a technical artifact of the sequencing pipeline. Because some donors lacked HLA typing at each locus, the association tests relied only on the typed subset. The 87-base-pair reads could not distinguish some IMGT-functional V segments, including TRBV6-2 and TRBV6-3, so those segments were excluded. According to a later analysis, TCR association rates differed among HLA loci, with DRB1 alleles showing the most associated TCRs and HLA-C alleles showing the fewest. According to a later analysis, parvovirus B19, influenza, CMV and Epstein-Barr virus appeared linked to several top co-occurrence clusters. For the cohort, immune exposure information was limited to CMV serostatus. In an earlier analysis of approximately 590 of the donors, most TCR beta V segments appeared in productive rearrangements about 90% or about 30% of the time, broadly matching IMGT annotations.

Reading the germline V gene gives CDR1 SGHDT and CDR2 YYEEEE. Including the terminal cysteine and phenylalanine, the CDR3 comprises 14 residues. Only CDR3 DNA is held: 42 bases, read in frame from base 1. V is cut by 4 bases and J by 2 bases, and the space between the germline ends is 12 bases. Preparation of the library involved the immunoSEQ multiplex PCR assay. For the multiplex PCR, a mixture combining 60 forward primers for TCR Vbeta segments and 13 reverse primers for TCR Jbeta segments was used. A multiplex PCR assay on genomic DNA amplified the CDR3 region of rearranged TCR beta genes. The Illumina HiSeq System was used to sequence the amplified TCR beta libraries as 87-base-pair reads. The original pipeline was this. In a later analysis, tens of millions of unique TCR beta chains were counted across the 650 to 750 repertoires, and roughly 10 million of these chains were shared by at least two donors. To remove PCR and sequencing errors, raw reads were error-corrected and collapsed into unique sequences using a nearest-neighbor algorithm that merged closely related sequences. CDR3 sequences were aligned to IMGT reference sequences to assign V, D and J gene segments. For a sequence to be retained, at least a six-nucleotide match to both a V gene segment and a J gene segment was required. A rearrangement counted as productive if the CDR3 had no stop codons and remained in frame with V and J, and every other rearrangement counted as non-productive. CDR3 was defined according to IMGT convention as the region running from the second conserved V-encoded cysteine to the conserved J-encoded phenylalanine. The earlier analysis of roughly 590 of the donors excluded any sequence lacking an unambiguous match to a single V gene segment. An earlier analysis of a few hundred of the donors classified V segments as functional when productive rearrangements were above 56.7% and as segregating when the standard deviation between donors was above 5%. A statistical classification framework was built to diagnose cytomegalovirus status from the catalog of TCR beta chain sequences. In a later analysis, V and J genes were assigned by comparing TCR nucleotide sequences against IMGT/GENE-DB human TR gene sequences. The TCRdist pipeline was used in a later analysis to assign CDR3 sequences and most-parsimonious VDJ recombination scenarios. In a later analysis, every TCR beta chain was defined by the combination of its CDR3 amino acid sequence and its V-gene family, and reads without a unique V-gene family were dropped. A later analysis removed 550 to 700 highly shared, low-generation-probability nucleotide sequences to deal with suspected cross-contamination and a sequencing artifact. In a later analysis, a clonal expansion index for each public chain was calculated from normalized within-repertoire ranks of inferred template counts. In a later analysis, generation probabilities were computed using a VDJ recombination model fitted to out-of-frame rearrangements, and the results were checked against IGoR. A later analysis scored TCR-TCR, TCR-HLA and TCR-CMV co-occurrence with hypergeometric tests, applying a repertoire-size bias correction to TCR pairs. A later analysis estimated false discovery rates by permuting HLA or CMV assignments 20 times. In a later analysis, co-occurring TCRs were grouped using DBSCAN, with TCRdist sequence similarity added in when clustering inside HLA-allele-positive subsets. Co-occurrence clustering excluded repertoires with fewer than 30,000 or more than 120,000 public chains, plus five with anomalous nucleotide sharing. Sourced from immuneACCESS, this table was stored by TCRdb with only in-frame sequences that have V and J called. A share of the clones is absent; for the studies checked, an unresolved V gene accounts for under half, and the remainder has no known explanation. V and J calls and clone size are those listed in that table; D and trimming were worked out from the DNA. The sample contains around 130,000 clones, roughly 77% of them found a single time. The biggest ten clones account for less than 6.5% of the sample.

The cohort consisted of fewer than 700 healthy bone marrow donors. All cohort members were sampled while nominally healthy, although unrecorded immune exposures were likely present. The donor tested CMV seronegative, placing the donor among the roughly 350 seronegative members of the cohort. A peripheral blood sample was provided by each donor, and peripheral blood mononuclear cells were used for TCR beta sequencing. The Qiagen DNeasy Blood Extraction Kit was used to extract genomic DNA from the blood cell samples. Regarding this clone: Its cognate antigen has yet to be identified. No much larger clone is present one base from it, and per-base qualities are unavailable.

This chain is built from TRBV5-6 and TRBJ2-5; the D gene is perhaps TRBD2, from 6 matching bases. What was sequenced was PBMCs. This TCR derives from a man aged 30-40 years in good health and CMV-seronegative. CDR3 sequence: CASSGTEKQETQYF. DNA sequence: TGTGCCAGCAGCGGGACTGAAAAACAAGAGACCCAGTACTTC.